What follows are 25 T cell receptor beta chains derived from one specimen sequenced in a study of blood T cell repertoires in COVID-19. Repertoires were generated with immunoSEQ multiplex PCR, while TCRdb's copy carries only in-frame clones and drops some. The table lists about 74,000 clones, roughly 83% of them singletons. The specimen was peripheral blood. The receptor source for this set is a man aged 45-60 years with active COVID-19.

This clone has only one observation. This rearrangement joins TRBV27 to TRBJ2-7; tentative D call: TRBD1 (5 bases). Germline V gives CDR1 MNHEY, CDR2 SMNVEV (reference sequence). Trimming stripped 0 bases from V and 1 base from J, with 10 bases between. CDR3 length: 15 amino acids. CDR3 amino acids: CASSLSPGQSYEQYF. Written as DNA, the CDR3 is TGTGCCAGCAGTTTATCCCCAGGGCAGTCCTACGAGCAGTACTTC.

This chain connects TRBV9 to TRBJ2-1, with TRBD2 matching over 7 bases. Germline trimming cut 4 bases from V and 2 bases from J; bases unmatched to any gene: 3. Germline values: CDR1 SGDLS, CDR2 YYNGEE. The CDR3 spans 14 residues. The CDR3 here is CASSSSGAYNEQFF. The CDR3 nucleotides are TGTGCCAGCAGCTCGAGCGGGGCCTACAATGAGCAGTTCTTC.

V gene TRBV10-3 combines with J gene TRBJ2-5; 7 bases fit TRBD2. Losses at the gene ends were 6 bases for V and 1 base for J; bases not matched to a gene: 5. The CDR3 spans 14 residues. Germline lookup yields CDR1 ENHRY and CDR2 SYGVKD. CDR3 nucleotides: TGTGCCATCAGCAAGACTAGCCCCCAAGAGACCCAGTACTTC. It is translated as CAISKTSPQETQYF.

This clone was observed once. The CDR3 coding sequence is TGCAGCGTTGAAATTCGGGACAGTCGAGCCTACAATGAGCAGTTCTTC. It yields the protein CSVEIRDSRAYNEQFF. This rearrangement joins TRBV29-1 to TRBJ2-1, with 7 bases aligning to TRBD1. CDR1 and CDR2 (germline): SQVTM, ANQGSEA. J was trimmed by 2 bases and V by 2 bases; bases with no gene match: 9. This CDR3 comprises 16 residues.

The chain joins TRBV2 to TRBJ2-3; D is unresolved. Trimming left V 5 bases short and J 15 bases short, with 24 bases between. CDR1 and CDR2 from the germline V gene are SNHLY and FYNNEI. The CDR3 length is 14 residues. CDR3 protein: CASSPTKHTTHPYF. CDR3 bases: TGTGCCAGCAGTCCAACTAAACACACGACCCACCCATATTTT.

This clone was detected only a few times. J is TRBJ1-6 and V is TRBV2; no firm D call. Trimming took off 8 bases at V and 5 bases at J, with 10 bases between the two ends. The CDR3 has 13 amino acids. Germline CDR1 reads SNHLY; CDR2 reads FYNNEI. The CDR3 sequence is CASSPGNNSPLHF. In DNA, the CDR3 is TGTGCCAGCTCTCCAGGCAATAATTCACCCCTCCACTTT.

V and J are TRBV7-2 and TRBJ2-2; TRBD2 matches 8 bases. The CDR3 spans 17 residues. The germline CDR1 and CDR2 sequences are SGHTA and FQGNSA. Trimming took 5 bases from V and 5 from J; bases not matched to a gene: 13. The CDR3 nucleotides are TGTGCCAGCAGCCCATTAGCCCCCGGGGGGGGGACCGGGGAGCTGTTTTTT. Amino acids: CASSPLAPGGGTGELFF.

The chain is built from TRBV25-1 and TRBJ1-1; possibly TRBD1 for D (6 bases). The V end was cut by 3 bases, the J end by 4 bases, with 9 bases between. Looked up from germline, CDR1 is MGHDK and CDR2 is SYGVNS. The CDR3 consists of 13 residues. CDR3 amino acids: CASSDGGFTEAFF. The CDR3, as DNA: TGTGCCAGCAGTGATGGGGGCTTCACTGAAGCTTTCTTT.

The V and J genes are TRBV6-5 and TRBJ2-2; maybe TRBD2 (6 bases). The CDR3 is 14 amino acids. Germline CDR1 is MNHEY and CDR2 is SVGAGI. Trimming stripped 6 bases from V and 4 bases from J, with 12 bases between. The CDR3 DNA reads as TGTGCCAGCAGCTTTAGCGGTTTCACCGGGGAGCTGTTTTTT. It specifies CASSFSGFTGELFF.

This rearrangement joins TRBV12-3 or TRBV12-4 to TRBJ2-5; D gene uncertain. There are 12 residues in the CDR3. V shed 4 bases and J shed 5 bases, with 8 bases lying between them. CDR3 in amino acids: CASSSEWETQYF. In DNA, the CDR3 is TGTGCCAGCAGTTCAGAATGGGAGACCCAGTACTTC.

This rearrangement joins TRBV6-1 to TRBJ2-1; 11 bases map to TRBD2. Germline lookup yields CDR1 MNHNS and CDR2 SASEGT. V shed 1 base and J 8 bases; nucleotides not matched to a gene: 4. The CDR3 has 15 amino acids. CDR3 sequence (DNA): TGTGCCAGCAGTGAAGTCCTAGCGGGAGGCCATGAGCAGTTCTTC. It translates to CASSEVLAGGHEQFF.

This chain connects TRBV30 to TRBJ1-5; 9 nucleotides match TRBD1. The germline gives CDR1 GTSNPN, CDR2 SVGIG (reference sequence). Trimming took 1 base from V and 6 from J; bases not matched to a gene: 10. The CDR3 covers 16 residues. In DNA form, the CDR3 reads TGTGCCTGGAGTGATTTTGGGACAGGGTTCACTCAGCCCCAGCATTTT. This sequence encodes CAWSDFGTGFTQPQHF. The variable domain in full, completed from reference TRBV30 and TRBJ1-5, reads SQTIHQWPATLVQPVGSPLSLECTVEGTSNPNLYWYRQAAGRGLQLLFYSVGIGQISSEVPQNLSASRPQDRQFILSSKKLLLSDSGFYLCAWSDFGTGFTQPQHFGDGTRLSIL.

This chain connects TRBV5-1 to TRBJ2-7, with D possibly being TRBD2 (6 bases). In germline, CDR1 is SGHRS, CDR2 YFSETQ. The V end lost 1 base, the J end lost 0 bases, and 8 bases lay between the germline ends. There are 14 residues in the CDR3. The CDR3 coding sequence is TGCGCCAGCAGCTTGAGCGGGTACTCCTACGAGCAGTACTTC. Its protein is CASSLSGYSYEQYF. Combining the CDR3 with reference TRBV5-1 and TRBJ2-7 gives the whole variable domain KAGVTQTPRYLIKTRGQQVTLSCSPISGHRSVSWYQQTPGQGLQFLFEYFSETQRNKGNFPGRFSGRQFSNSRSEMNVSTLELGDSALYLCASSLSGYSYEQYFGPGTRLTVT.

V usage is TRBV7-9 and J usage is TRBJ1-1; TRBD1 is a possible D gene (6 bases). Trimming shortened V by 2 bases and J by 1 base, and 8 bases separated the two germline ends. The CDR3 extends over 14 amino acids. CDR1 SEHNR and CDR2 FQNEAQ come from the germline V gene (reference sequence). The CDR3 spells CASSLRTANTEAFF. The CDR3 DNA is TGTGCCAGCAGCTTACGGACAGCGAACACTGAAGCTTTCTTT.

This clone showed up just a few times. The rearrangement links TRBV29-1 to TRBJ1-2; 7 bases are a match to TRBD1. Looked up from germline, CDR1 is SQVTM and CDR2 is ANQGSEA. V lost 6 bases to trimming and J lost 2 bases; unmatched junction nucleotides: 6. There are 13 residues in the CDR3. The DNA for the CDR3 is TGCAGCGTGCCGGGACAGCTGAACTATGGCTACACCTTC. Translating it yields CSVPGQLNYGYTF.

The chain employs TRBV5-1 and TRBJ1-4; D may be TRBD1 (6 bases). V was cut by 5 bases and J by 2 bases, with 13 bases left in between. Germline V lookup: CDR1 SGHRS, CDR2 YFSETQ. CDR3 size: 15 residues. The CDR3 nucleotides read TGCGCCAGCAGTTTTTCAGGGGACACTAATGAAAAACTGTTTTTT. Its translation: CASSFSGDTNEKLFF.

V and J are TRBV5-4 and TRBJ2-7; 11 nucleotides align to TRBD2. The length of the CDR3 is 14 residues. CDR1 is SGHNT and CDR2 is YYREEE in the germline V gene (reference sequence). V lost 0 bases and J lost 6; bases outside the gene matches: 2. The CDR3 loop is CASSLELAGAEQYF. CDR3 DNA: TGTGCCAGCAGCTTGGAACTAGCGGGGGCCGAGCAGTACTTC.

The rearrangement uses TRBV30 and TRBJ1-6; TRBD1 matches at 9 bases. The junction had 6 bases not matched to a gene; V was cut back by 2 bases and J by 7 bases. Germline values: CDR1 GTSNPN, CDR2 SVGIG (reference sequence). The CDR3 loop spans 15 amino acids. The DNA of the CDR3 is TGTGCCTGGAGTCAAGGGACAGGGATCAATTCACCCCTCCACTTT. It is translated as CAWSQGTGINSPLHF.

The rearrangement joins TRBV4-1 to TRBJ1-5; no definite D call. Trimming cost V 0 bases and J 5 bases, with 11 bases left between them. Germline V gene data show CDR1 as MGHRA and CDR2 as YSYEKL. The CDR3 length is 15 residues. The CDR3, as DNA: TGCGCCAGCAGCCAAGATGACACCTACTATCAGCCCCAGCATTTT. Translated: CASSQDDTYYQPQHF.

CDR3 coding DNA: TGTGCCAGCAGTGGGGGACAGAGCAATGAGCAGTTCTTC. Amino acids: CASSGGQSNEQFF. J is TRBJ2-1 and V is TRBV9; 7 bases align to TRBD1. Losses at the gene ends were 5 bases for V and 6 bases for J; bases not matched to a gene: 5. Per the germline V gene, CDR1 is SGDLS and CDR2 is YYNGEE. The CDR3 covers 13 residues.

This chain joins TRBV5-4 and TRBJ2-1; TRBD2 agrees at 11 bases. Germline V gives CDR1 SGHNT, CDR2 YYREEE (reference sequence). V trimming: 0 bases; J trimming: 0 bases; junction bases outside the gene matches: 11. This CDR3 has 20 amino acids. Written as DNA, the CDR3 is TGTGCCAGCAGCTTGGGGGCCGGGACTAGCGGAACGAGCTCCTACAATGAGCAGTTCTTC. This gives the protein CASSLGAGTSGTSSYNEQFF.

The rearrangement links TRBV19 to TRBJ2-3; D remains ambiguous. Per the germline V gene, CDR1 is LNHDA and CDR2 is SQIVND (reference sequence). V gave up 1 base and J gave up 4 bases, with 9 bases separating them. The CDR3 length is 14 residues. The CDR3, as DNA: TGTGCCAGTAGTATAGCACTCCTAGCAGATACGCAGTATTTT. Amino acids: CASSIALLADTQYF.

This clone came up once. The genes are TRBV5-1 and TRBJ2-2; D not resolved. Germline loops: CDR1 SGHRS, CDR2 YFSETQ. There are 16 residues in the CDR3. V was trimmed by 1 base and J by 0 bases, leaving 10 bases between them. CDR3 sequence (DNA): TGCGCCAGCAGCTTGTCGTATATCGCGAACACCGGGGAGCTGTTTTTT. Encoded protein: CASSLSYIANTGELFF.

This clone has more than one count but fewer than ten. The gene calls are TRBV10-3 and TRBJ2-7, with TRBD2 as a possible D gene (6 bases). Per the germline V gene, CDR1 is ENHRY and CDR2 is SYGVKD. The CDR3 runs to 12 residues. With 3 bases removed from V and 6 bases from J, the gap between germline ends came to 9 bases. CDR3 in DNA: TGTGCCATCAGTGAAATGGGGGGCGAGCAGTACTTC. The encoded protein is CAISEMGGEQYF.

The chain couples TRBV30 to TRBJ1-5; TRBD1 matches 7 bases. CDR1 and CDR2 from the germline V gene are GTSNPN and SVGIG (reference sequence). CDR3 length: 17 amino acids. J gave up 6 bases and V 2 bases, and 16 bases lay outside the gene matches. CDR3 loop: CAWSPHRTGVVGQPQHF. The CDR3 DNA reads as TGTGCCTGGAGTCCCCACCGGACAGGCGTTGTTGGTCAGCCCCAGCATTTT.